The 11 T cell receptor beta chains presented below share a single source sample, sequenced in a study of CD8 T cells in Susac syndrome. With random hexamers, reverse transcription was performed on about 0.45 to 1 ug of RNA. TCRdb recomputed calls from the immunoSEQ multiplex PCR reads with MiXCR, one row per CDR3 protein. Here the sample spans more than 150,000 distinct CDR3 sequences, 95% being singletons. The sample taken for sequencing was CD8+ T cells from PBMCs. These receptors all come from a human donor with multiple sclerosis.

The chain joins TRBV24-1 to TRBJ1-2, with TRBD1 matching 7 bases. J gave up 6 bases and V 4 bases, and 4 bases lay outside the gene matches. The CDR3 has 13 residues. The germline V gene encodes CDR1 KGHDR and CDR2 SFDVKD. CDR3 region: CATSEGTAHGYTF. In DNA form, the CDR3 reads TGTGCCACCAGTGAGGGGACAGCCCATGGCTACACCTTC.

The V and J genes are TRBV20-1 and TRBJ1-5; perhaps TRBD1 as D (6 bases). Trimming pared 1 base from V and 2 bases from J, leaving 15 bases between. This CDR3 has 16 residues. In germline, CDR1 is DFQATT, CDR2 SNEGSKA (reference sequence). The CDR3, as DNA: TGCAGTGCTAGAGTTCAGGGGCCGGGGGGCAATCAGCCCCAGCATTTT. It yields the protein CSARVQGPGGNQPQHF.

J is TRBJ2-1 and V is TRBV30; D tentatively fits TRBD1 or TRBD2 (6 bases each). The germline V gene encodes CDR1 GTSNPN and CDR2 SVGIG (reference sequence). Trimming removed 0 bases at V and 5 bases at J, with 11 bases between. The CDR3 runs 14 residues. The CDR3 DNA reads as TGTGCCTGGAGTGTTGATGGGGGGCACAATGAGCAGTTCTTC. Protein sequence: CAWSVDGGHNEQFF.

This rearrangement joins TRBV3-1 to TRBJ2-3; D tentatively reads TRBD1 or TRBD2 (5 bases each). The germline gives CDR1 LGHDT, CDR2 YNNKEL (reference sequence). Trimming shortened V by 6 bases and J by 0 bases, and 16 bases separated the two germline ends. The CDR3 runs to 16 residues. DNA for the CDR3: TGTGCCAGCAGTCCTCCGGGGCCACCTAGCACAGATACGCAGTATTTT. This translates into CASSPPGPPSTDTQYF.

The V gene is TRBV20-1, the J gene TRBJ1-2; TRBD1 matches at 7 bases. The V and J ends lost 4 bases and 3 bases, in that order; junction bases with no gene match: 11. This CDR3 spans 15 amino acids. Germline loops: CDR1 DFQATT, CDR2 SNEGSKA (reference sequence). The DNA for the CDR3 is TGCAGTGCTACATACCGGGACAGTATTTACTATGGCTACACCTTC. Translated, it gives CSATYRDSIYYGYTF.

This chain uses TRBV19 with TRBJ1-1; D remains unclear. Trimming cost V 0 bases and J 0 bases, with 2 bases left between them. Germline CDR1 LNHDA, CDR2 SQIVND (reference sequence). The CDR3 has 13 amino acids. CDR3 in DNA: TGTGCCAGTAGTATAGATTTGAACACTGAAGCTTTCTTT. Residues: CASSIDLNTEAFF.

The rearrangement joins TRBV27 to TRBJ2-5, with a possible D match to TRBD1 (7 bases). This CDR3 is built from 14 residues. CDR1 and CDR2 from the germline V gene are MNHEY and SMNVEV (reference sequence). The germline V and J ends were trimmed by 3 bases and 5 bases, with 13 bases remaining between them. In DNA, the CDR3 is TGTGCCAGCAGTTTTGGAGGGGGCATGGAGACCCAGTACTTC. Residues: CASSFGGGMETQYF.

The chain has TRBV20-1 and TRBJ2-2; D gene uncertain. Germline values: CDR1 DFQATT, CDR2 SNEGSKA (reference sequence). The CDR3 is made up of 13 amino acids. V was cut by 3 bases and J by 2 bases, with 7 bases left in between. CDR3 nucleotide sequence: TGCAGTGCTAGCGTACCTAACACCGGGGAGCTGTTTTTT. Translation: CSASVPNTGELFF.

The chain carries TRBV20-1 and TRBJ1-1; D gene ambiguous. The germline V gene has CDR1 DFQATT and CDR2 SNEGSKA (reference sequence). Trimming stripped 8 bases from V and 6 bases from J, with 16 bases between. CDR3 length: 12 residues. CDR3: CSSVSATPEAFF. The CDR3 coding sequence is TGCAGTTCTGTTTCGGCCACACCTGAAGCTTTCTTT.

The rearrangement joins TRBV19 to TRBJ2-7, with D possibly being TRBD1 or TRBD2 (6 bases each). The CDR3 runs to 14 residues. Germline assignment: CDR1 LNHDA and CDR2 SQIVND (reference sequence). The V and J ends lost 11 bases and 4 bases respectively, with 21 bases between them. The CDR3 nucleotides read TGTGCCGGGAGCCCGGGACACGGAGGGTACGAGCAGTACTTC. The encoded protein is CAGSPGHGGYEQYF.

V usage is TRBV20-1 and J usage is TRBJ2-3; TRBD2 might be the D (6 bases). CDR1 is DFQATT, CDR2 SNEGSKA, per germline (reference sequence). This CDR3 contains 16 residues. V dropped 0 bases and J dropped 2 bases, with 15 bases sitting between them. The CDR3 nucleotides are TGCAGTGCTAGAGATCTTGGGACTGGGGACACAGATACGCAGTATTTT. It codes for CSARDLGTGDTDTQYF.